This T cell receptor (beta chain) was sequenced in a study of T cell repertoires in cytomegalovirus infection. To note about this clonotype: This may arise from a read error, as a much more abundant clone is one base away.

Trimming cost V 7 bases and J 2 bases, with 9 bases left between them. Germline CDR1 reads LNHDA; CDR2 reads SQIVND (reference sequence). The CDR3 is 13 amino acids. One entry per CDR3 protein results from TCRdb running MiXCR on the reads. The table lists approximately 500,000 distinct CDR3 sequences, about 17% of them singletons, with about 24% in the top ten. The rearrangement joins TRBV19 to TRBJ1-5; D is unclear. What was sequenced was CD8+ T cells from PBMCs. The origin of this receptor is a human donor in good health (CMV status not recorded). Some clones in this sample may be carry-over from other donors' samples. The CDR3 sequence is CASNWGGNQPQHF. In DNA form, the CDR3 reads TGTGCCAGTAATTGGGGTGGCAATCAGCCCCAGCATTTT.